This TCR beta chain was recovered during a study of a mutant IDH1 vaccine in newly diagnosed glioma. Study summary: It was radiotherapy, temozolomide, or both that patients received previously, with most receiving both.

Time point reported: week 47, end of study. Every vaccine dose comprised 300 ug of mutant IDH1 20-mer peptide plus topical imiquimod. V trimming: 3 bases; J trimming: 8 bases; junction bases outside the gene matches: 15. Germline V gene lookup returns CDR1 SGHTS and CDR2 YDEGEE. There are 18 residues in the CDR3. A single count supports this clone. Its specificity is unknown. This table comes from immunoSEQ multiplex PCR, and its TCRdb copy is limited to in-frame clones, with some not included. The sample yields approximately 33,000 clones, 65% to 85% seen once. The sequence came from a man aged 40-55 years with glioma. This specimen consisted of PBMCs, obtained from a glioma patient whose treatment included an IDH1 peptide vaccine. V gene TRBV5-8 combines with J gene TRBJ2-1; 12 bases map to TRBD2. The CDR3 protein is CASSSAVTSGRGVDEQFF. For the CDR3, the DNA is TGTGCCAGCAGCTCCGCGGTGACTAGCGGGAGAGGGGTCGATGAGCAGTTCTTC.